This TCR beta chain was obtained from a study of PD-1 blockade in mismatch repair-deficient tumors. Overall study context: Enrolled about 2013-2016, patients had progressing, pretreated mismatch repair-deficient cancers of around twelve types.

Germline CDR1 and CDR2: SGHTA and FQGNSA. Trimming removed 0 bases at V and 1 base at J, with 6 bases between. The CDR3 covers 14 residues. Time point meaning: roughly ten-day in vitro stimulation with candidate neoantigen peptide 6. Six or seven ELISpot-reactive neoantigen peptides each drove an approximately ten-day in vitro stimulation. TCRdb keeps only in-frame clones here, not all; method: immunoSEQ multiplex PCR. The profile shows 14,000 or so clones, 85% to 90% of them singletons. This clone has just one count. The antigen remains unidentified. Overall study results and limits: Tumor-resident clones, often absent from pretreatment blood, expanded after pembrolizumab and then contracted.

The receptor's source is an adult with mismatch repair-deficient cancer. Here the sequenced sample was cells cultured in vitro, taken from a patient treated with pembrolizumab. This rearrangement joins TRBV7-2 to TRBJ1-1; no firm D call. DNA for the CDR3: TGTGCCAGCAGCTTAGCCAGGACGAACACTGAAGCTTTCTTT. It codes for CASSLARTNTEAFF. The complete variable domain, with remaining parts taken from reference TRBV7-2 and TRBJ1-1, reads GAGVSQSPSNKVTEKGKDVELRCDPISGHTALYWYRQSLGQGLEFLIYFQGNSAPDKSGLPSDRFSAERTGGSVSTLTIQRTQQEDSAVYLCASSLARTNTEAFFGQGTRLTVV.